The rows below give T cell receptor beta chains drawn from one sample of a study of cytomegalovirus exposure and HLA in healthy donors. Assay: immunoSEQ multiplex PCR; the TCRdb copy retains only in-frame clones and omits some. The data contain 90,000 to 120,000 clones, about 85% of them singletons. Specimen: PBMCs. The source of these receptors is a woman under 30 in good health and CMV-seronegative. CDR3s include the opening cysteine and the closing phenylalanine or tryptophan. Each record gives: V gene, CDR3 length, D gene, clone size, J gene, CDR3 DNA, CDR3 protein. The D gene is left open where the match is weak. Size is stated for part of the rows, as once, few or many counts, or as a class when the clone is expanded.

TRBV27	14	TRBD1	few	TRBJ2-3	TGTGCCAGCAGCCCCGGGACAGGGTTAGATACGCAGTATTTT	CASSPGTGLDTQYF
TRBV9	15	-	-	TRBJ1-1	TGTGCCAGCAGCGTAAGGGGCGGACCCTACACTGAAGCTTTCTTT	CASSVRGGPYTEAFF
TRBV4-1	15	-	-	TRBJ2-7	TGCGCCAGCAGCCAAGGCGTCCAAGAGTTCCACGAGCAGTACTTC	CASSQGVQEFHEQYF
TRBV4-1	16	TRBD2	once	TRBJ2-5	TGCGCCAGCAGCCCCCGACTAGCGGGGGGCCAAGAGACCCAGTACTTC	CASSPRLAGGQETQYF
TRBV10-3	14	-	-	TRBJ2-2	TGTGCCATCTCCGGGACTCCGAACACCGGGGAGCTGTTTTTT	CAISGTPNTGELFF
TRBV11-2	14	TRBD1	few	TRBJ1-1	TGTGCCAGCAGCTACGACAGGGTGGGCACTGAAGCTTTCTTT	CASSYDRVGTEAFF
TRBV2	15	-	-	TRBJ1-1	TGTGCCAGCAGTCAGCAGGGAGGTGAGGCCACTGAAGCTTTCTTT	CASSQQGGEATEAFF
TRBV10-3	13	-	-	TRBJ1-2	TGTGCCATCGGGGACACCACTAACTATGGCTACACCTTC	CAIGDTTNYGYTF
TRBV2	15	-	-	TRBJ2-7	TGTGCCAGCAGTGAATGGCGGACAGAGGAGTACGAGCAGTACTTC	CASSEWRTEEYEQYF
TRBV5-1	20	TRBD1	-	TRBJ1-1	TGCGCCAGCAGCTTGGCCTCGTGGACCGGGACAGGGGGGCCCTACACTGAAGCTTTCTTT	CASSLASWTGTGGPYTEAFF
TRBV4-1	13	-	-	TRBJ2-2	TGCGCCAGCAGCCAGAGTAACACCGGGGAGCTGTTTTTT	CASSQSNTGELFF
TRBV9	16	TRBD1	-	TRBJ2-3	TGTGCCAGCAGCGTAGGGGCAGGGGGCGGCACAGATACGCAGTATTTT	CASSVGAGGGTDTQYF
TRBV13	14	-	-	TRBJ1-2	TGTGCCAGCAGCTTAGTGGGCCTTAACTATGGCTACACCTTC	CASSLVGLNYGYTF
TRBV13	15	TRBD1	-	TRBJ2-5	TGTGCCAGCAGCTACGAAGACAGGGTAGGAGAGACCCAGTACTTC	CASSYEDRVGETQYF
TRBV2	15	TRBD2	-	TRBJ2-1	TGTGCCAGCAGTGAGGGTTTGGGGGGGGACAATGAGCAGTTCTTC	CASSEGLGGDNEQFF
TRBV5-1	16	-	-	TRBJ2-6	TGCGCCAGCGCGGAGGGAGGGGGTCATGGGGCCAACGTCCTGACTTTC	CASAEGGGHGANVLTF
TRBV29-1	12	-	-	TRBJ2-7	TGCAGCGTTGAAGATGGGGGCACCGAGCAGTACTTC	CSVEDGGTEQYF
TRBV21-1	16	-	-	TRBJ1-2	TGTGCCAGCAGCAAAGTGACAGGGAGGTTCGACTATGGCTACACCTTC	CASSKVTGRFDYGYTF
TRBV18	16	-	-	TRBJ2-1	TGTGCCAGCTCACCACCGGCAGGGATTGCCTACAATGAGCAGTTCTTC	CASSPPAGIAYNEQFF
TRBV9	15	-	-	TRBJ2-3	TGTGCCAGCAGCCCCCGAGGGTCCTTCACAGATACGCAGTATTTT	CASSPRGSFTDTQYF
TRBV11-2	16	-	-	TRBJ2-7	TGTGCCAGCAGCTTCCCTGACAAGACAGATACCTACGAGCAGTACTTC	CASSFPDKTDTYEQYF
TRBV29-1	13	-	-	TRBJ1-4	TGCAGCGTGGGACATACAACTAATGAAAAACTGTTTTTT	CSVGHTTNEKLFF
TRBV10-3	12	-	-	TRBJ2-1	TGTGCCATCAGTGACGGGTCCAATGAGCAGTTCTTC	CAISDGSNEQFF
TRBV18	12	-	-	TRBJ2-7	TGTGCCAGCTCGGGGAGTTCGGGCGAGCAGTACTTC	CASSGSSGEQYF
TRBV25-1	15	-	once	TRBJ1-2	TGTGCCAGCAGTGCCCCAGGGCAGGCCATCTATGGCTACACCTTC	CASSAPGQAIYGYTF
TRBV18	13	-	-	TRBJ2-2	TGTGCCAGCTCACCACCGTATACCGGGGAGCTGTTTTTT	CASSPPYTGELFF
TRBV7-2	14	-	-	TRBJ2-3	TGTGCCAGCAGCTTCGAGGGGAGGACAGATACGCAGTATTTT	CASSFEGRTDTQYF
TRBV28	13	-	-	TRBJ2-7	TGTGCCAGCAGTTTAGGCAGGACCTACGAGCAGTACTTC	CASSLGRTYEQYF
TRBV5-5	15	TRBD1	-	TRBJ2-7	TGTGCCAGCAGCTCCTGGACAGGGGGTTCCTACGAGCAGTACTTC	CASSSWTGGSYEQYF
TRBV7-3	14	-	-	TRBJ1-1	TGTGCCAGCAGCTATAACGCAGGGGCCACTGAAGCTTTCTTT	CASSYNAGATEAFF
TRBV6-5	13	TRBD1	few	TRBJ1-2	TGTGCCAGCAGTAGGACAGGGTACCATGGCTACACCTTC	CASSRTGYHGYTF
TRBV19	15	TRBD1	-	TRBJ1-2	TGTGCCAGTAGTCCCCGACAGGGGGGAGGCTATGGCTACACCTTC	CASSPRQGGGYGYTF
TRBV9	12	-	-	TRBJ1-2	TGTGCCAGCAGCGTAGCGGGTTCGGGCTACACCTTC	CASSVAGSGYTF
TRBV6-1	15	-	-	TRBJ2-3	TGTGCCAGCAGTCCGGTCGGAGGGGGCACAGATACGCAGTATTTT	CASSPVGGGTDTQYF
TRBV7-9	16	-	-	TRBJ1-2	TGTGCCAGCAGCGGGATGAACAGGGAGACAGACTATGGCTACACCTTC	CASSGMNRETDYGYTF
TRBV18	15	TRBD1	-	TRBJ2-1	TGTGCCAGCTCACTCGGGACAGGGGGCCACAATGAGCAGTTCTTC	CASSLGTGGHNEQFF
TRBV6-5	14	TRBD1	once	TRBJ2-7	TGTGCCAGCGGACGAGGGACAGAGCTCTACGAGCAGTACTTC	CASGRGTELYEQYF
TRBV18	18	TRBD1	-	TRBJ1-2	TGTGCCAGCTCACCAGGGATCGATTTCCAGGGGGGCCTCTATGGCTACACCTTC	CASSPGIDFQGGLYGYTF
TRBV12-5	13	TRBD2	-	TRBJ2-5	TGTGCTAGTGGCCTCTCGGGGGGAGAGACCCAGTACTTC	CASGLSGGETQYF
TRBV30	14	-	-	TRBJ1-5	TGTGCCTGGAGTGGGGGAGGGCGCAATCAGCCCCAGCATTTT	CAWSGGGRNQPQHF
TRBV18	15	TRBD1	-	TRBJ2-7	TGTGCCAGCTCACGGTCGACAGGGGGCTATGCCGAGCAGTACTTC	CASSRSTGGYAEQYF
TRBV2	13	-	-	TRBJ1-1	TGTGCCAGCACCCCTGGGGGGGTTCAACCAGCTTTCTTT	CASTPGGVQPAFF
TRBV7-2	13	TRBD1	few	TRBJ1-2	TGTGCCAGCAGCGCAGGGACAGTGGGTGGCTACACCTTC	CASSAGTVGGYTF
TRBV5-1	15	TRBD1	-	TRBJ2-2	TGCGCCAGCAGTGCGGGGACAGGGGCCACCGGGGAGCTGTTTTTT	CASSAGTGATGELFF
TRBV30	13	-	once	TRBJ1-2	TGTGCCGGAATGGGCGGAGGGGTCTATGGCTACACCTTC	CAGMGGGVYGYTF
TRBV6-1	15	-	-	TRBJ1-5	TGTGCCAGCAGTGACGGGAGGCGGGTGGGCCAGCCCCAGCATTTT	CASSDGRRVGQPQHF
TRBV27	14	TRBD1	-	TRBJ1-5	TGTGCCAGCAGAACACAGGGGATGAGTCAGCCCCAGCATTTT	CASRTQGMSQPQHF
TRBV29-1	13	TRBD2	-	TRBJ2-1	TGCAGCGTTGAAACTAGCGGGTACAGTGAGCAGTTCTTC	CSVETSGYSEQFF
TRBV7-7	14	TRBD2	-	TRBJ2-5	TGTGCCAGCAGCTTGCTCCGGGGGGGAGAGACCCAGTACTTC	CASSLLRGGETQYF
TRBV28	15	TRBD1	-	TRBJ1-5	TGTGCCAGCAGTTTTATCTCGACAGGGGGTCAGCCCCAGCATTTT	CASSFISTGGQPQHF
TRBV30	13	-	once	TRBJ1-5	TGTGCCTTATCCCAGGGCGGCAATCAGCCCCAGCATTTT	CALSQGGNQPQHF
TRBV2	14	TRBD1	few	TRBJ1-1	TGTGCCAGCATTGAGGAACAGGGGGACACTGAAGCTTTCTTT	CASIEEQGDTEAFF
TRBV6-5	13	-	-	TRBJ1-5	TGTGCCACCGCCGGGACACCAAATCAGCCCCAGCATTTT	CATAGTPNQPQHF
TRBV5-1	15	-	-	TRBJ1-4	TGCGCCAGCAGCCCAATGGGACAATCTAATGAAAAACTGTTTTTT	CASSPMGQSNEKLFF